Listed here are 25 T cell receptor beta chains from one sample, sequenced in a study of blood T cells in healthy people across ages. For the second PCR, which ran for roughly 6 to 12 cycles, a sample-barcoded 5' primer and a J-beta primer mix were used. Each CDR3 protein is one row after TCRdb ran MiXCR on the 5' RACE reads. The data contain about 1,600,000 distinct CDR3 sequences, around 42% of them singletons. The sample taken for sequencing was blood. These receptors were collected from a woman under 30 in good health.

This clonotype was detected a few times. The chain combines TRBV4-2 with TRBJ2-3, with D possibly TRBD2 on 5 matching bases. Germline V lookup: CDR1 LGHNA, CDR2 YNFKEQ. V was trimmed by 0 bases and J by 3 bases, leaving 13 bases between them. This CDR3 is 16 amino acids long. The CDR3 is CASSQDKSEGTDTQYF. CDR3 nucleotide sequence: TGTGCCAGCAGCCAAGATAAGAGCGAGGGTACAGATACGCAGTATTTT.

This clonotype occurred a few times. The rearrangement links TRBV20-1 to TRBJ2-3; tentative D call: TRBD2 (5 bases). Deletions cut 4 bases from V and 4 bases from J, with 18 bases between. There are 15 residues in the CDR3. The germline gives CDR1 DFQATT, CDR2 SNEGSKA (reference sequence). CDR3 amino acids: CSAIRDREPADTQYF. The CDR3 region has the DNA TGCAGTGCTATCCGGGATCGAGAGCCTGCAGATACGCAGTATTTT.

The chain combines TRBV6-1 with TRBJ2-1, with D possibly being TRBD2 (5 bases). Germline loops: CDR1 MNHNS, CDR2 SASEGT. Trimming stripped 6 bases from V and 8 bases from J, with 23 bases between. The CDR3 runs 16 residues. The CDR3 nucleotides are TGTGCCAGCAGCGACCCCGGCGGAAGTTCGCGGGATGAGCAGTTCTTC. Residues: CASSDPGGSSRDEQFF.

This clonotype was seen more than once but under ten times. The rearrangement uses TRBV6-1 and TRBJ2-7; D is possibly TRBD1 or TRBD2 (6 bases each). CDR1 is MNHNS and CDR2 is SASEGT in the germline V gene. The V end was cut by 3 bases, the J end by 6 bases, with 15 bases between. The CDR3 consists of 14 residues. The CDR3 region is CASSESGALREQYF. For the CDR3, the DNA is TGTGCCAGCAGTGAGTCGGGGGCTCTGCGCGAGCAGTACTTC.

This chain links TRBV28 with TRBJ2-1; D not resolved. There are 11 residues in the CDR3. Trimming pared 5 bases from V and 9 bases from J, leaving 8 bases between. Germline V gives CDR1 MDHEN, CDR2 SYDVKM. The CDR3 DNA sequence: TGTGCCAGCAGTCGAGTATTTGAGCAGTTCTTC. This sequence encodes CASSRVFEQFF.

This clonotype was seen only once. The CDR3 DNA follows: TGCGCCAGCAGCCAAGAGGGACAGGGTTTTCAGCCCCAGCATTTT. This gives the protein CASSQEGQGFQPQHF. The chain uses TRBV4-1 and TRBJ1-5; 9 nucleotides line up with TRBD1. This CDR3 region has 15 residues. The V segment lost 0 bases and the J segment 6 bases; nucleotides outside the gene matches: 3. Germline lookup yields CDR1 MGHRA and CDR2 YSYEKL.

The chain has TRBV6-6 and TRBJ1-5; D unresolved. V lost 7 bases and J 6 bases, leaving 16 bases between the germline ends. Germline V lookup: CDR1 MNHNY, CDR2 SVGAGI (reference sequence). CDR3 size: 14 residues. The CDR3 nucleotides are TGTGCCAGCATCAAGACGGAGGCGACTCAGCCCCAGCATTTT. Translation: CASIKTEATQPQHF.

In the case of this clonotype: A junction boundary mismatches the germline segment, possibly from a read error. This sequence joins TRBV9 and TRBJ2-6; TRBD1 might be the D (5 bases). The CDR3 runs 15 residues. The V gene's germline CDR1 is SGDLS and CDR2 YYNGEE. CDR3 in DNA: TGTGCCAGCAGCCCCCCGGGCTCTGGGGCCAACGCCCTGACTTTC. Its translation is CASSPPGSGANALTF. The full variable domain, rest sourced from reference TRBV9 and TRBJ2-6, is DSGVTQTPKHLITATGQRVTLRCSPRSGDLSVYWYQQSLDQGLQFLIQYYNGEERAKGNILERFSAQQFPDLHSELNLSSLELGDSALYFCASSPPGSGANALTFGAGSRLTVL.

This clonotype occurred a few times. V usage is TRBV25-1 and J usage is TRBJ1-4; perhaps TRBD1 as D (5 bases). CDR3 size: 13 residues. Germline values: CDR1 MGHDK, CDR2 SYGVNS. The germline V and J ends were trimmed by 3 bases and 6 bases, with 8 bases remaining between them. CDR3 sequence reads: CASSDRVDEKLFF. The DNA of the CDR3 is TGTGCCAGCAGTGACAGGGTGGATGAAAAACTGTTTTTT.

This clonotype was observed a few times. The V gene is TRBV7-8, the J gene TRBJ2-7; possible D gene TRBD2, 5 bases. The length of the CDR3 is 15 residues. V lost 5 bases and J 2 bases, leaving 16 bases between the germline ends. Per the germline V gene, CDR1 is SGHVS and CDR2 is FQNEAQ. CDR3 in DNA: TGTGCCAGCAGCCGGGGTGGACTCTCGACCTACGAGCAGTACTTC. This translates into CASSRGGLSTYEQYF.

This clonotype was observed a handful of times. The genes are TRBV20-1 and TRBJ1-2, with 8 bases fitting TRBD1. V lost 0 bases and J lost 4; bases outside the gene matches: 16. Germline CDR1 DFQATT, CDR2 SNEGSKA (reference sequence). This CDR3 comprises 18 residues. CDR3 sequence (DNA): TGCAGTGCTAGAGAGCAGGGGGCCCGGAATTTGAGGGCCTATGGCTACACCTTC. This translates into CSAREQGARNLRAYGYTF.

The rearrangement links TRBV29-1 to TRBJ2-5, with TRBD2 matching over 12 bases. The last part of the DNA fits TRBJ2-7 better; the J call may be wrong. This CDR3 contains 14 residues. Looked up from germline, CDR1 is SQVTM and CDR2 is ANQGSEA. The CDR3 DNA is TGCAGCGTCACGCTACTAGCGGGAGGAGGCGAGCAGTACTTC. Encoded protein: CSVTLLAGGGEQYF.

Ten or more counts support this clonotype. The chain recombines TRBV10-1 with TRBJ2-3; D possibly corresponds to TRBD1 (5 bases). CDR3 length equals 14 residues. V was cut by 5 bases and J by 1 base, with 10 bases left in between. The germline gives CDR1 WNHNN, CDR2 SYGVQD (reference sequence). In DNA, the CDR3 is TGCGCCAGCAGTAGGGGTCTGCGCACAGATACGCAGTATTTT. Encoded protein: CASSRGLRTDTQYF.

This rearrangement joins TRBV19 to TRBJ1-1; 7 positions agree with TRBD1. V dropped 3 bases and J dropped 4; count of bases not matched to a gene: 5. The CDR3 extends over 14 amino acids. Germline values: CDR1 LNHDA, CDR2 SQIVND (reference sequence). CDR3 DNA sequence: TGTGCCAGTAGTATGGGCAGGGGGATCACTGAAGCTTTCTTT. Protein product: CASSMGRGITEAFF.

In this sample, this clonotype turned up a few times. The CDR3 nucleotides read TGTGCCAGCAGCAACCGACAGGGGGATAGCTCCTACAATGAGCAGTTCTTC. Its translation: CASSNRQGDSSYNEQFF. The chain is built from TRBV7-2 and TRBJ2-1, with 9 bases that match TRBD1. The CDR3 has 17 residues. The J segment lost 0 bases and the V segment lost 5 bases, leaving 8 bases of the junction unmatched. The germline V gene encodes CDR1 SGHTA and CDR2 FQGNSA.

This clonotype appeared a few times. The CDR3 DNA sequence: TGTGCCAGCGGACTGACAGGGCACGAGCAGTACTTC. This gives the protein CASGLTGHEQYF. The rearrangement joins TRBV12-3 or TRBV12-4 to TRBJ2-7; 7 nucleotides line up with TRBD1. Germline trimming cut 8 bases from V and 5 bases from J; bases unmatched to any gene: 6. The CDR3 extends over 12 amino acids.

The chain has TRBV14 and TRBJ1-1, with unresolved D. The germline V and J ends were trimmed by 0 bases and 4 bases, with 12 bases remaining between them. This CDR3 is 15 amino acids long. The germline gives CDR1 SGHDN, CDR2 FVKESK. CDR3 protein: CASSQDPGVGTEAFF. The CDR3 bases are TGTGCCAGCAGCCAAGATCCTGGTGTGGGCACTGAAGCTTTCTTT.

In its sample, this clonotype was seen a few times. CDR3 nucleotide sequence: TGTGCCAGCAGCTCCGGGATGGGGGTAGGCAATGAGCAGTTCTTC. Translated: CASSSGMGVGNEQFF. The chain has TRBV7-6 and TRBJ2-1; D is perhaps TRBD1 or TRBD2 (5 bases each). Germline CDR1 SGHVS, CDR2 FNYEAQ. V lost 4 bases and J 6 bases, leaving 16 bases between the germline ends. The CDR3 is made up of 15 amino acids.

About this clonotype itself: One junction end does not reproduce the germline sequence, and a read error may be involved. The chain recombines TRBV7-9 with TRBJ1-2; 7 nucleotides match TRBD1. The CDR3 extends over 13 amino acids. CDR1 and CDR2 (germline): SEHNR, FQNEAQ (reference sequence). The CDR3 sequence is CVSSSTGQDGYTF. CDR3 sequence (DNA): TGTGTCAGCAGCTCGACAGGGCAGGATGGCTACACCTTC. Complete variable domain (other parts from reference TRBV7-9 and TRBJ1-2): DTGVSQNPRHKITKRGQNVTFRCDPISEHNRLYWYRQTLGQGPEFLTYFQNEAQLEKSRLLSDRFSAERPKGSFSTLEIQRTEQGDSAMYLCVSSSTGQDGYTFGSGTRLTVV.

The CDR3 spells CAWEIMGIPFF. The CDR3 DNA reads as TGTGCCTGGGAGATAATGGGGATCCCGTTCTTC. The rearrangement links TRBV30 to TRBJ2-1; D unclear. The V end lost 5 bases, the J end lost 15 bases, and 17 bases lay between the germline ends. CDR3 length: 11 residues. Germline assignment: CDR1 GTSNPN and CDR2 SVGIG (reference sequence).

The chain is built from TRBV5-1 and TRBJ1-2; D is ambiguous. Germline V CDR1 and CDR2: SGHRS, YFSETQ. V lost 3 bases to trimming and J lost 0 bases, with 9 bases between them. This CDR3 has 14 residues. The CDR3 coding sequence is TGCGCCAGCAGCTCCAGCCAGGCTAACTATGGCTACACCTTC. It specifies CASSSSQANYGYTF.

V gene TRBV7-3 combines with J gene TRBJ2-1, with D maybe TRBD2 (5 bases). The CDR3 is made up of 14 amino acids. From germline, CDR1 is SGHTA and CDR2 FQGTGA. V shed 5 bases and J shed 8 bases, with 16 bases lying between them. CDR3 nucleotides: TGTGCCAGCAGCGTAGGTGGGGTCGGGGATGAGCAGTTCTTC. Translated: CASSVGGVGDEQFF. Variable domain in full (rest from reference TRBV7-3 and TRBJ2-1): GAGVSQTPSNKVTEKGKYVELRCDPISGHTALYWYRQSLGQGPEFLIYFQGTGAADDSGLPNDRFFAVRPEGSVSTLKIQRTERGDSAVYLCASSVGGVGDEQFFGPGTRLTVL.

V is TRBV10-3 and J is TRBJ1-2; possible D gene TRBD1, 6 bases. Germline values: CDR1 ENHRY, CDR2 SYGVKD. The CDR3 is 12 residues long. Trimming pared 7 bases from V and 8 bases from J, leaving 14 bases between. In DNA form, the CDR3 reads TGTGCCATCATCGATACAGGGAGCGGCTACACCTTC. The encoded protein is CAIIDTGSGYTF.

This clonotype was observed a few times. The chain joins TRBV20-1 to TRBJ2-7; D assignment may be TRBD1 or TRBD2 (5 bases each). V was cut by 7 bases and J by 6 bases, with 19 bases left in between. From germline, CDR1 is DFQATT and CDR2 SNEGSKA (reference sequence). The CDR3 contains 13 residues. The CDR3 region is CSVKPGLNREQYF. The CDR3 DNA follows: TGCAGTGTCAAACCGGGGCTTAATCGCGAGCAGTACTTC.

This chain links TRBV20-1 with TRBJ1-5; TRBD1 might be the D (6 bases). CDR1 and CDR2 (germline): DFQATT, SNEGSKA (reference sequence). V lost 2 bases to trimming and J lost 8 bases, with 13 bases between them. The length of the CDR3 is 13 residues. The CDR3 loop reads CSARKAGVEPQHF. The CDR3 nucleotides are TGCAGTGCTAGAAAGGCAGGGGTTGAGCCCCAGCATTTT.